This T cell receptor (delta chain) was observed in a study of gamma-delta chains in newborns, infants, children. The wider study: Microbial exposure reportedly drives polyclonal innate γδ T cell expansion after birth.

This clone was picked up a small number of times. TCRdb re-identified clones in the reads via CATT. The sample consists of 4,500 to 6,000 delta-chain clones, 3% to 3.5% of them appearing once. Trimming at V came to 0 bases and at J to 0 bases, leaving 11 bases not matched to a gene. This CDR3 comprises 18 residues. CDR1 and CDR2 from the germline V gene are NSMFDY and ISSIKDK. Sequenced sample: blood. This receptor was taken from a child who was a newborn, infant or young child, either healthy, febrile or measles-vaccinated (not recorded which). The rearrangement joins TRAV29/DV5 to TRDJ1; TRDD3 agrees at 10 bases. Written as DNA, the CDR3 is TGTGCAGCAAGCGCGGGTGGGGGATACAGCTTGTACACCGATAAACTCATCTTT. Translating gives CAASAGGGYSLYTDKLIF.